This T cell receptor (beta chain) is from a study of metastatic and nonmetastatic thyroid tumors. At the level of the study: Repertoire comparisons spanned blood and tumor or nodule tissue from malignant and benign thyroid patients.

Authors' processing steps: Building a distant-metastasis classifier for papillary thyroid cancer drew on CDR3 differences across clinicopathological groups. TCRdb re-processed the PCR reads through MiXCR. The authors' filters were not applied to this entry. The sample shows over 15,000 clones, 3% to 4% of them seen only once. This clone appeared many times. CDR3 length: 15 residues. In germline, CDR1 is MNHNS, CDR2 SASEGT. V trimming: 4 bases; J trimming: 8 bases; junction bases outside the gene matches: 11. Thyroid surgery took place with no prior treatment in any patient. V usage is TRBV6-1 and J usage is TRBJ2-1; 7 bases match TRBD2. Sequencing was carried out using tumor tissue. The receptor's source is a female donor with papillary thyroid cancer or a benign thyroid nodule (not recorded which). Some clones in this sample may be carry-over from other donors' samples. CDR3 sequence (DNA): TGTGCCAGCAGTGGTGCGTACGGCGGGAGCGATGAGCAGTTCTTC. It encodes CASSGAYGGSDEQFF.